The next 2 T cell receptor beta chains were all read from a single sample in a study of blood T cell repertoires in COVID-19. Clones were read by immunoSEQ multiplex PCR, and TCRdb kept only the in-frame ones, dropping some. This table holds around 230,000 clones, around 90% found once. Sequencing was performed on PBMCs or T cells enriched from blood (not recorded which). The receptors derive from a woman in her thirties who had recovered from COVID-19.

The CDR3 loop reads CASRPGQNTEAFF. In nucleotides, the CDR3 is TGTGCCAGCCGACCGGGACAGAACACTGAAGCTTTCTTT. The V and J genes are TRBV3-1 (or the pseudogene TRBV3-2) and TRBJ1-1; D perhaps matches TRBD1 (6 bases). This CDR3 contains 13 residues. CDR1 is LGHDT and CDR2 is YNNKEL in the germline V gene (reference sequence). V gave up 8 bases and J gave up 1 base, with 11 bases separating them.

The rearrangement links TRBV14 to TRBJ1-4, with 8 bases that match TRBD1. CDR1 and CDR2 (germline): SGHDN, FVKESK. V shed 1 base, J shed 3 bases, and the junction held 4 bases outside the gene matches. The CDR3 contains 16 residues. The CDR3 nucleotides read TGTGCCAGCAGCCAAGGGGGGACAGGACCTAATGAAAAACTGTTTTTT. The encoded protein is CASSQGGTGPNEKLFF. The complete variable domain, with remaining parts taken from reference TRBV14 and TRBJ1-4, reads EAGVTQFPSHSVIEKGQTVTLRCDPISGHDNLYWYRRVMGKEIKFLLHFVKESKQDESGMPNNRFLAERTGGTYSTLKVQPAELEDSGVYFCASSQGGTGPNEKLFFGSGTQLSVL.